The subject of this entry is one TCR beta chain. Its antigen remains unidentified. No much larger clone exists at a distance of one base, and base qualities are not known. The CDR1 and CDR2 encoded by the germline V gene (reference sequence) are LNHDA and SQIVND. The junction shows trimming of 3 bases on V and 5 bases on J, plus 10 bases between the germline ends. Including the terminal cysteine and phenylalanine, the CDR3 comprises 13 residues. Only the CDR3 region is kept as DNA, spanning 39 bases read in frame from base 1. The cohort was made up of roughly 670 healthy bone marrow donors. At the time of sampling, all cohort members were nominally healthy, though unrecorded immune exposures were likely present. The donor tested CMV seronegative, placing the donor among the approximately 360 seronegative members of the cohort. A peripheral blood sample was collected from each donor, and TCR beta sequencing was performed on peripheral blood mononuclear cells. Genomic DNA extraction from the blood cell samples was performed with the Qiagen DNeasy Blood Extraction Kit.

This sample was included in a study of cytomegalovirus exposure and HLA in healthy donors (TCRdb year 2017). Study-level background: An earlier analysis of approximately 550 of the donors reported roughly 270 Gb of sequence data and around 120 million unique TCR beta sequences from some 180 million T cells. The study aimed to test whether signatures of past pathogen exposure could be identified by cataloging public T cell receptors. Approximately 300 gigabases of sequencing data and 70 million to 100 million unique TCR sequences were included in an early release covering about 600 HLA-typed donors. Using immunosequencing, the study profiled T cell repertoires from about 650 subjects and related those repertoires to cytomegalovirus serostatus. Typing coverage differed by locus: A, B, C, DRB1 and DQB1 were typed in roughly 620-630 donors, DQA1 in 522, DPA1 in approximately 600, and DPB1 in 472. A later analysis re-examined previously published TCR beta repertoires from 500 to 700 donors and added high-resolution HLA genotyping to investigate patterns of TCR occurrence. Among some 410 genotyped donors of the cohort, an average of about 240,000 unique TCR beta nucleotide sequences was sequenced per donor, of which roughly 17% were non-productive. Of the roughly 390 genotyped donors, over 70% fell in the genetic ancestry cluster associated with self-reported Caucasian donors. A later genetic analysis used genome-wide SNP genotypes for about 65% of the 666 donors, treating that subset as a discovery cohort. HLA typing included class I and class II loci at four-digit resolution. Donor age, sex, ethnicity and CMV serostatus were collected together with the repertoire data. Every discovery cohort repertoire had been produced on one sequencing platform. Besides the first cohort of roughly 660 subjects, a separate validation cohort made up of roughly 130 different subjects was used. Rather than using new phenotypic data, the later analysis identified candidate immune exposures from TCR beta sequences and from how often those sequences occurred across donors. In an earlier analysis of about 590 of the donors, high-throughput TCR beta sequencing was used to judge whether each TCR beta V gene segment behaved as functional or pseudogenic. Five DR-DQ haplotypes were treated as single units for association and clustering because of strong linkage in the cohort. To predict cytomegalovirus infection status, the study combined high-throughput TCR immunosequencing, statistical association of individual TCRs with disease status, and machine learning.

Overall study results and their limits: The only immune exposure information available for the cohort was CMV serostatus. A further reported finding was that TCR beta sequences accurately predicted the HLA-A and HLA-B alleles for most subjects in the first cohort. In both the original and validation cohorts, the classifier was reported to diagnose cytomegalovirus status with high specificity and sensitivity. Correlated functional status among segregating V segments might reflect linkage disequilibrium, but an unknown experimental factor could not be ruled out. Most CMV-associated TCR beta chains appeared to be HLA-restricted in a later analysis, and the HLA associations seemed to be driven largely by CMV exposure. In a later genetic analysis, a missense DCLRE1C variant was associated with V-gene and J-gene trimming of TCR beta chains, and the association was replicated in an independent cohort. In the study, around 150 TCR beta chains were listed as associated with cytomegalovirus. According to the authors, the approach could potentially be generalized to other disease states and immunological phenotypes. In a later genetic analysis, fewer N-insertions in productive TCRs were reported among donors in an Asian-associated ancestry cluster than the 666-donor mean. A few of the identified cytomegalovirus-associated TCR beta chains were confirmed in vitro to be specific for cytomegalovirus antigens. Because HLA typing was missing for some donors at each locus, association tests included only the typed subset. Across donors, most TCR sequences were observed very rarely, whereas some public TCRs were present in many individuals. Some IMGT-functional V segments, including TRBV6-2 and TRBV6-3, could not be distinguished by the 87-base-pair reads and were therefore excluded. Sequencing depth was assumed to be roughly uniform across donors in the presence/absence analyses, though that assumption may not hold. Only TCR beta chains were sequenced in this cohort, and the absence of alpha or paired-chain data limited detectable features. In an earlier analysis of more than 500 of the donors, most TCR beta V segments appeared in productive rearrangements about 87% or about 30% of the time, broadly matching IMGT annotations. A cluster of highly shared sequence variants was judged likely to represent a technical artifact of the sequencing pipeline. Compared with equally common non-associated chains, HLA-associated TCR beta chains in a later analysis were more clonally expanded and had lower generation probabilities. At a false discovery rate of 0.05, a later analysis linked around 15,000 TCR beta sequences to specific HLA alleles. Because counts were too low, about 18 rarely observed V segments, including chromosome 9 orphons, were excluded from the earlier analysis of some 590 of the donors. In a later analysis, TCR association rates were found to vary across HLA loci, with the most associated TCRs seen for DRB1 alleles and the fewest for HLA-C alleles. Assigning TCR associations to individual alleles was difficult when HLA alleles, especially DR and DQ, strongly co-occurred. In a later analysis, several top co-occurrence clusters were reported to appear linked to parvovirus B19, influenza, CMV and Epstein-Barr virus.

Library prep was done by the immunoSEQ multiplex PCR assay. The multiplex PCR relied on a mix of 60 forward primers for TCR Vbeta segments and 13 reverse primers for TCR Jbeta segments. Amplification of the CDR3 region of rearranged TCR beta genes was performed with a multiplex PCR assay on genomic DNA. The Illumina HiSeq System was used to sequence the amplified TCR beta libraries as 87-base-pair reads. The study's own analysis went as follows. In a later analysis, 80 million or so unique TCR beta chains were counted across the roughly 700 repertoires, and about 9.9 million of these chains were shared by at least two donors. A nearest-neighbor algorithm error-corrected the raw reads and collapsed the reads into unique sequences, merging closely related sequences to remove PCR and sequencing errors. Alignment of CDR3 sequences to IMGT reference sequences was used to assign V, D and J gene segments. For a sequence to be retained, a match of at least six nucleotides was required to both a V gene segment and a J gene segment. Rearrangements were classified as productive when the CDR3 lacked stop codons and remained in frame with V and J, and all other rearrangements were classified as non-productive. CDR3 was defined according to IMGT convention as the region running from the second conserved V-encoded cysteine to the conserved J-encoded phenylalanine. In an earlier analysis of around 640 of the donors, sequences lacking an unambiguous match to a single V gene segment were excluded. An earlier analysis of about 590 of the donors classified V segments as functional when productive rearrangements were above 56.7% and as segregating when the standard deviation between donors was above 5%. A statistical classification framework was developed to diagnose cytomegalovirus status using the catalog of TCR beta chain sequences. A later analysis assigned V and J genes by comparing TCR nucleotide sequences with IMGT/GENE-DB human TR gene sequences. In a later analysis, CDR3 sequences and most-parsimonious VDJ recombination scenarios were assigned using the TCRdist pipeline. In a later analysis, every TCR beta chain was defined by the combination of its CDR3 amino acid sequence and its V-gene family, and reads without a unique V-gene family were dropped. To address suspected cross-contamination and a sequencing artifact, a later analysis removed approximately 600 highly shared, low-generation-probability nucleotide sequences. For each public chain, a later analysis derived a clonal expansion index from normalized ranks of inferred template counts within each repertoire. A later analysis computed generation probabilities with a VDJ recombination model fitted to out-of-frame rearrangements, and checked the results against IGoR. In a later analysis, TCR-TCR, TCR-HLA and TCR-CMV co-occurrence was scored with hypergeometric tests, and a repertoire-size bias correction was applied to TCR pairs. To estimate false discovery rates, a later analysis permuted the HLA or CMV assignments 20 times. In a later analysis, co-occurring TCRs were grouped using DBSCAN, and TCRdist sequence similarity was added for clustering within HLA-allele-positive subsets. Repertoires with fewer than 30,000 or more than 120,000 public chains, plus five repertoires with anomalous nucleotide sharing, were excluded from co-occurrence clustering. TCRdb's version of the immuneACCESS table is confined to in-frame rearrangements and falls short of the full clone set. An unresolved V gene accounts for under half of the shortfall where checked; the remainder is of unknown origin. That table furnishes V, J and clone size, whereas the DNA furnished D and trimming. A total of about 190,000 clones appear in this sample, 82% of them only once. Of the sample, approximately 0.74% falls within the top ten clones.

The sample consisted of PBMCs. Recombination linked TRBV19 to TRBJ2-5, with the D gene uncertain. The sequence was collected from a woman in her late teens or twenties in good health and CMV-seronegative. The sequenced DNA is TGTGCCAGTAGTATGGCTAGTCCGGAGACCCAGTACTTC. This yields the protein CASSMASPETQYF.